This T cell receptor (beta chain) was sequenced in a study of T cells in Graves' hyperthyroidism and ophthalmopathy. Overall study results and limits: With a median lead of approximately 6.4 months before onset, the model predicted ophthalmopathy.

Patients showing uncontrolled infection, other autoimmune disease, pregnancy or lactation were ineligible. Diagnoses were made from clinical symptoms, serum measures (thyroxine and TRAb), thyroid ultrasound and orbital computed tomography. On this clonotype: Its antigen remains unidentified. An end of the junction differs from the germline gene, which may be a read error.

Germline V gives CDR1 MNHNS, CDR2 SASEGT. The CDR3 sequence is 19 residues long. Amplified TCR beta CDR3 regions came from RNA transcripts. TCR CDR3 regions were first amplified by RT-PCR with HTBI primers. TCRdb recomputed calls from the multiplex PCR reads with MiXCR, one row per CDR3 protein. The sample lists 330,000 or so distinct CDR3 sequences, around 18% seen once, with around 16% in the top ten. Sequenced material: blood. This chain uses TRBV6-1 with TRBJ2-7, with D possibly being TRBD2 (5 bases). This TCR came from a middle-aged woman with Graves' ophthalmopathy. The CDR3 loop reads CASSEARPLAARWLYEQSF. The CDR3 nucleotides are TGTGCCAGCAGTGAAGCGCGACCCCTAGCAGCGAGGTGGTTATACGAGCAGTCCTTC.